These 2 T cell receptor beta chains came from one sample sequenced in a study of technical replicates of blood from a handful of donors. The method was immunoSEQ multiplex PCR; TCRdb's version includes in-frame clones alone and lacks a portion of them. Of tens of thousands of clones listed, approximately 95% are singletons. Input material: T cells isolated from PBMCs. These receptors were obtained from a human donor in good health.

The chain joins TRBV27 to TRBJ2-7; 9 bases align to TRBD1. The CDR3 loop spans 14 amino acids. V trimming: 7 bases; J trimming: 6 bases; junction bases outside the gene matches: 10. From germline, CDR1 is MNHEY and CDR2 SMNVEV (reference sequence). The CDR3 region is CASTMTGGTSEQYF. CDR3 nucleotides: TGTGCCAGCACCATGACAGGGGGAACGAGCGAGCAGTACTTC.

The rearrangement uses TRBV21-1 and TRBJ2-7; whether TRBD1, the table's D call, matches the DNA was not checked. TRBV21-1 is a recognized pseudogene. This CDR3 contains 14 residues. The CDR3 DNA follows: TGTGCCAGCAGCAAACAAAACAGGGTTTCCGAGCAGTACTTC. Translated, it gives CASSKQNRVSEQYF.